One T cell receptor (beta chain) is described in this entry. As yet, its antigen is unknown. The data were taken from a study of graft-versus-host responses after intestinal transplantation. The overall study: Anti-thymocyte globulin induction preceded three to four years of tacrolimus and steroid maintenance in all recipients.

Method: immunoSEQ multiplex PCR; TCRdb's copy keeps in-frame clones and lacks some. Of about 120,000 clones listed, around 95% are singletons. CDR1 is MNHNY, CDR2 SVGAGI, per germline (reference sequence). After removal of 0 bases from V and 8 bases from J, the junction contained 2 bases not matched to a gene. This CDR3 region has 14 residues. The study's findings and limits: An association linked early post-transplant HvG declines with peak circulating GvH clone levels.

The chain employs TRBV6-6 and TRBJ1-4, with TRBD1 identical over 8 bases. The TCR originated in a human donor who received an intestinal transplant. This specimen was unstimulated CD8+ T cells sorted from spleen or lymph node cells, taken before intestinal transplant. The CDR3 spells CASSYSTGDEKLFF. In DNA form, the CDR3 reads TGTGCCAGCAGTTACTCGACAGGGGACGAAAAACTGTTTTTT.